This T cell receptor beta chain comes out of a study of human T cells and chemical hapten exposure. Looking at the study overall: Slight volume differences across pooled libraries mainly accounted for varying per-sample TCR yields.

Time point defined: healthy volunteer bleed at 2 weeks. Blood, whole and unfractionated, served as the source for total RNA extraction. TCRdb recomputed calls from the RACE reads with MiXCR, one row per CDR3 protein. The repertoire includes about 47,000 distinct CDR3 sequences, around 4.5% of them detected once, and about 6% sits in the top ten. The CDR3 loop spans 21 amino acids. CDR1 and CDR2 (germline): MDHEN, SYDVKM. J was trimmed by 8 bases and V by 6 bases; bases with no gene match: 27. This clonotype occurred a few times. J is TRBJ2-1 and V is TRBV28, with TRBD2 matching over 11 bases. Sequenced: whole blood. This sequence was found in a human donor in good health. Some clones in this sample may be carry-over from other donors' samples. The CDR3 here is CASRLAPGGAELAGVLDEQFF. The CDR3 DNA sequence: TGTGCCAGCAGATTAGCTCCAGGGGGGGCGGAACTAGCGGGAGTACTGGATGAGCAGTTCTTC.